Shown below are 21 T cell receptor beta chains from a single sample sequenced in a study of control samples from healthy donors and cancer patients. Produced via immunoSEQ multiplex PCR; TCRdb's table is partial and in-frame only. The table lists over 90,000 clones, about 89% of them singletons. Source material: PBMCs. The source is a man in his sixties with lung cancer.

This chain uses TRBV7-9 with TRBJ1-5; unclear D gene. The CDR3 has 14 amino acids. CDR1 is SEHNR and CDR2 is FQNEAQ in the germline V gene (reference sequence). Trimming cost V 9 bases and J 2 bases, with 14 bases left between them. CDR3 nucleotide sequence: TGTGCCAGTCTCAACGGAGAGGGCAATCAGCCCCAGCATTTT. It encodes CASLNGEGNQPQHF.

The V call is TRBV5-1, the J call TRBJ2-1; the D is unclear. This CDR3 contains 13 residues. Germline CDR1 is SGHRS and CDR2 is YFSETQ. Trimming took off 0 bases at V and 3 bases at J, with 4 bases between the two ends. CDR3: CASSLGVYNEQFF. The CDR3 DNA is TGCGCCAGCAGCTTGGGTGTCTACAATGAGCAGTTCTTC.

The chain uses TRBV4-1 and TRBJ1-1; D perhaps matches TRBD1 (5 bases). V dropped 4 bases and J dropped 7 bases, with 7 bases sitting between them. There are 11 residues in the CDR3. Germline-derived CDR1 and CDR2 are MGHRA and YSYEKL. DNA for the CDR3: TGCGCCAGCAGCCGGCAGGGTGAAGCTTTCTTT. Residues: CASSRQGEAFF.

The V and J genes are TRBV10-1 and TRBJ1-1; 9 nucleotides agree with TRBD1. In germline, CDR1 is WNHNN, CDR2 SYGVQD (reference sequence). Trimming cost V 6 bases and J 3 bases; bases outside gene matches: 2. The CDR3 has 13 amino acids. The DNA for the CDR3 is TGCGCCAGCAGCCGGGACAGGGACACTGAAGCTTTCTTT. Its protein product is CASSRDRDTEAFF.

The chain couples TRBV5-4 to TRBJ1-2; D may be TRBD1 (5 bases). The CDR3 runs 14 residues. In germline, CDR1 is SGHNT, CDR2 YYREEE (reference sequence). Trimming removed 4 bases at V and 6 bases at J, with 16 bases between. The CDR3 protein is CASSRDPGDDGYTF. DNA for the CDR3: TGTGCCAGCAGCCGGGACCCCGGGGACGATGGCTACACCTTC.

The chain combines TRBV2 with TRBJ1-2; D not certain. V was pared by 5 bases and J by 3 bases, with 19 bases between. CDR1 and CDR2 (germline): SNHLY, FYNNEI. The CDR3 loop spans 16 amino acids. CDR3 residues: CASSLSGQWGYYGYTF. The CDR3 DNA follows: TGTGCCAGCAGTCTTTCGGGCCAGTGGGGTTACTATGGCTACACCTTC.

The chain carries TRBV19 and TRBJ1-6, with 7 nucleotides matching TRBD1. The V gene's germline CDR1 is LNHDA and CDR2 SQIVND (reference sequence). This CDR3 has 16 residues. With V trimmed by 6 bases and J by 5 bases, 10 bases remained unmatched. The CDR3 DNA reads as TGTGCCAGTAGCCTTAGCCCGACAGGGCATAATTCACCCCTCCACTTT. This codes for CASSLSPTGHNSPLHF.

The CDR3 region has the DNA TGTGCCAGCAGCCAGGCACCTAGCGGGGGGGGGTCTGAGCAGTTCTTC. Translated: CASSQAPSGGGSEQFF. The V call is TRBV3-1 (or the pseudogene TRBV3-2), the J call TRBJ2-1, with TRBD2 matching 12 bases. Germline V gene sequence: CDR1 LGHDT, CDR2 YNNKEL (reference sequence). V shed 3 bases and J 9 bases; nucleotides not matched to a gene: 9. The CDR3 loop spans 16 amino acids.

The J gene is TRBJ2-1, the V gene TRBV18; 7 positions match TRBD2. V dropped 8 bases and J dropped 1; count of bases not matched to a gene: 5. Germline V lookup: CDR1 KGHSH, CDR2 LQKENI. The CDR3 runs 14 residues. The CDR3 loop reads CASLMGGSYNEQFF. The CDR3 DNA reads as TGTGCCAGCCTCATGGGGGGGTCCTACAATGAGCAGTTCTTC.

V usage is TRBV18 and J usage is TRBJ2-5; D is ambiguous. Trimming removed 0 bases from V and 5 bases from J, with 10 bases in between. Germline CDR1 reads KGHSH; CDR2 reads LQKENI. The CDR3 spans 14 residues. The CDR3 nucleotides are TGTGCCAGCTCACCACCGACCGAAGGGGAGACCCAGTACTTC. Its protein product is CASSPPTEGETQYF.

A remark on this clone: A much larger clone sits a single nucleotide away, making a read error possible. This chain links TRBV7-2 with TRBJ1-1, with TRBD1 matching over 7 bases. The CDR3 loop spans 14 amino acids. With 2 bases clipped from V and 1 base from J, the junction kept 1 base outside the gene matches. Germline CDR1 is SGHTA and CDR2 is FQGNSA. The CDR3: CASSLQGGNTEAFF. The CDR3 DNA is TGTGCCAGCAGCTTACAGGGGGGGAACACTGAAGCTTTCTTT. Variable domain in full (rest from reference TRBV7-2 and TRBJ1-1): GAGVSQSPSNKVTEKGKDVELRCDPISGHTALYWYRQSLGQGLEFLIYFQGNSAPDKSGLPSDRFSAERTGGSVSTLTIQRTQQEDSAVYLCASSLQGGNTEAFFGQGTRLTVV.

The CDR3 sequence: CASSQGLAGPGGDNSPLHF. As DNA, the CDR3 is TGTGCCAGCAGCCAAGGGTTAGCAGGCCCCGGGGGAGATAATTCACCCCTCCACTTT. The chain joins TRBV3-1 (or the pseudogene TRBV3-2) to TRBJ1-6; maybe TRBD1 (5 bases). The CDR3 is made up of 19 amino acids. CDR1 LGHDT and CDR2 YNNKEL come from the germline V gene (reference sequence). Trimming pared 1 base from V and 5 bases from J, leaving 21 bases between.

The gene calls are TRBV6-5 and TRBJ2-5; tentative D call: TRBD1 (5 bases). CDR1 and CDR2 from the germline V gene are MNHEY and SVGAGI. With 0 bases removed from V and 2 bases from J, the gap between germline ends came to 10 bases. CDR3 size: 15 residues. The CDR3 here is CASSYSRSGQETQYF. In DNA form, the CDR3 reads TGTGCCAGCAGTTACTCGAGGTCAGGGCAAGAGACCCAGTACTTC.

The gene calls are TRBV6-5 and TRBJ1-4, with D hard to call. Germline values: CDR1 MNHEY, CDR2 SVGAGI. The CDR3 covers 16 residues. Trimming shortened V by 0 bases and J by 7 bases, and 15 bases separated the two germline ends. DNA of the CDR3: TGTGCCAGCAGTTACTCGAACCCAGTCTGGGGTGAAAAACTGTTTTTT. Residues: CASSYSNPVWGEKLFF.

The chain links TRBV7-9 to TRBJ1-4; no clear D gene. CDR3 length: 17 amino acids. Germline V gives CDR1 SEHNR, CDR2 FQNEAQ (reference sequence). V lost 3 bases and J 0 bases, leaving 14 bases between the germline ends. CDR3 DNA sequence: TGTGCCAGCAGCTTGCACCCTCGGACCGCAACTAATGAAAAACTGTTTTTT. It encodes CASSLHPRTATNEKLFF.

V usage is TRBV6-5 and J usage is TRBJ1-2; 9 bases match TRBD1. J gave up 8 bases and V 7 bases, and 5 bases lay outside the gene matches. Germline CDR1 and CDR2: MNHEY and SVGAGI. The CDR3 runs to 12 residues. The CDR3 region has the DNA TGTGCCAGCACAGGACAGGGGAAGGGCTACACCTTC. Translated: CASTGQGKGYTF.

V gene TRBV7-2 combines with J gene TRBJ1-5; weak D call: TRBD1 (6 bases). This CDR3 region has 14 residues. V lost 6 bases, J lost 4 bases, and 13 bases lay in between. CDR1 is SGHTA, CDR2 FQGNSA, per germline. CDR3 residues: CASRLQGENQPQHF. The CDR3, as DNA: TGTGCCAGCAGATTACAGGGAGAGAATCAGCCCCAGCATTTT.

The CDR3 loop reads CSVAAGGTYGYTF. CDR3 sequence (DNA): TGCAGCGTTGCAGCAGGGGGAACCTATGGCTACACCTTC. V is TRBV29-1 and J is TRBJ1-2; 7 bases are shared with TRBD1. Germline V CDR1 and CDR2: SQVTM, ANQGSEA. This CDR3 is built from 13 residues. V lost 4 bases and J lost 4; bases outside the gene matches: 6.

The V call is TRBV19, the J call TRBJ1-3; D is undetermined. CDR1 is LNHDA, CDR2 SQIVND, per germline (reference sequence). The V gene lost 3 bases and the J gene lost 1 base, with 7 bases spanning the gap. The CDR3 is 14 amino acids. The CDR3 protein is CASSISTSGNTIYF. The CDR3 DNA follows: TGTGCCAGTAGTATTTCGACTTCTGGAAACACCATATATTTT.

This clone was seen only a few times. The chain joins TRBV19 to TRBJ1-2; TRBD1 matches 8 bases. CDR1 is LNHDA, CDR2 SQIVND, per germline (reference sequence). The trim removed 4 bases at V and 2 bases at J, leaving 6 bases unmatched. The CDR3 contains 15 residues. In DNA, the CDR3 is TGTGCCAGTAGTACCCACGGACAGGGCAACTATGGCTACACCTTC. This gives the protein CASSTHGQGNYGYTF. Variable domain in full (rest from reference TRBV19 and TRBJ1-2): DGGITQSPKYLFRKEGQNVTLSCEQNLNHDAMYWYRQDPGQGLRLIYYSQIVNDFQKGDIAEGYSVSREKKESFPLTVTSAQKNPTAFYLCASSTHGQGNYGYTFGSGTRLTVV.

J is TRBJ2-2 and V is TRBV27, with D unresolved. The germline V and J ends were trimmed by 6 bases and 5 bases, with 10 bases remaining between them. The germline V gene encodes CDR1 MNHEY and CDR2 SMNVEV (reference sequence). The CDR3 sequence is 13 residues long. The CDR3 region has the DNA TGTGCCAGCAGACTCCTTGGTACCGGGGAGCTGTTTTTT. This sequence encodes CASRLLGTGELFF.